This entry describes one T cell receptor beta chain. The data belong to a study of T cells in Graves' hyperthyroidism and ophthalmopathy. Germline V gene sequence: CDR1 MDHEN, CDR2 SYDVKM. V lost 6 bases and J lost 4, with 13 bases in between. The CDR3 extends over 13 amino acids. Researchers took RNA transcripts and amplified the TCR beta CDR3 regions from them. RT-PCR in the first round (using the HTBI primer set) targeted the TCR CDR3. TCRdb analysed the multiplex PCR reads with MiXCR anew, one entry per CDR3 protein. The table records 300,000 or so distinct CDR3 sequences, around 23% of them present only once.

The sample consisted of blood. The receptor comes from a woman aged 50 to 65 with Graves' hyperthyroidism. The rearrangement links TRBV28 to TRBJ2-7; D might be TRBD1 (6 bases). The CDR3 loop reads CASRTGSLYEQYF. The CDR3 nucleotides are TGTGCCAGCAGAACAGGGAGTCTGTACGAGCAGTACTTC.